This TCR beta chain came from a study of cytomegalovirus exposure and HLA in healthy donors (dated by TCRdb to about 2017). Broadly, across the study: According to an earlier analysis of several hundred of the donors, about 179 million T cells yielded approximately 120 million unique TCR beta sequences and roughly 280 Gb of sequence data. Approximately 300 gigabases of sequencing data and 70 million to 100 million unique TCR sequences made up an early release that covered 500 to 650 HLA-typed donors. Among the approximately 400 genotyped donors, around 81% belonged to the genetic ancestry cluster associated with self-reported Caucasian donors. The study was designed to test whether signatures of past pathogen exposure could be identified by cataloging public T cell receptors. The study used immunosequencing to profile the T cell repertoires of more than 650 subjects and linked those repertoires to cytomegalovirus serostatus. A separate validation cohort of roughly 120 different subjects was used in addition to the roughly 670-subject first cohort. The study combined high-throughput TCR immunosequencing, statistical association of individual TCRs with disease status, and machine learning to predict cytomegalovirus infection status. A later analysis re-analyzed previously published TCR beta repertoires from 600 to 850 donors and added high-resolution HLA genotyping to study TCR occurrence patterns. Rather than using new phenotypic data, the later analysis identified candidate immune exposures from TCR beta sequences and from how often those sequences occurred across donors. An earlier analysis of 587 of the donors applied high-throughput TCR beta sequencing to assess whether each TCR beta V gene segment acted as functional or pseudogenic. Alongside the repertoire data, information on donor age, sex, ethnicity and CMV serostatus was compiled. In a later genetic analysis, genome-wide SNP genotypes for about 55% of the roughly 700 donors were used, and that subset was treated as a discovery cohort. Every repertoire in the discovery cohort had been generated on one and the same sequencing platform. HLA typing included class I and class II loci at four-digit resolution. Typing coverage differed by locus: A, B, C, DRB1 and DQB1 were typed in about 620-630 donors, DQA1 in approximately 520, DPA1 in nearly 610, and DPB1 in just under 480. Roughly 5 DR-DQ haplotypes were handled as single units for association and clustering, since linkage in the cohort was strong. Across around 400 genotyped donors of the cohort, an average of roughly 250,000 unique TCR beta nucleotide sequences per donor were sequenced, and around 19% of those sequences were non-productive.

What the research found in general, with its limitations: According to the authors, the approach could potentially be generalized to other disease states and immunological phenotypes. At a false discovery rate of 0.05, a later analysis linked 16,000 or so TCR beta sequences to specific HLA alleles. Three of the identified cytomegalovirus-associated TCR beta chains were confirmed in vitro to be specific for cytomegalovirus antigens. Presence/absence analyses assumed roughly uniform sequencing depth across donors, an assumption that may not hold. Assigning TCR associations to individual alleles was difficult when HLA alleles, especially DR and DQ, strongly co-occurred. CMV serostatus was the only immune exposure information available for the cohort. Only TCR beta chains were sequenced in this cohort, and the absence of alpha or paired-chain data limited detectable features. The sequencing pipeline was judged likely to have produced a cluster of highly shared sequence variants as a technical artifact. While some public TCRs were present in many individuals, most TCR sequences turned up only very rarely across donors. The study listed 150 to 200 TCR beta chains as associated with cytomegalovirus. An earlier analysis of around 540 of the donors showed that most TCR beta V segments appeared in productive rearrangements either about 90% or about 30% of the time, which broadly matched IMGT annotations. The classifier was reported to diagnose cytomegalovirus status with high specificity and sensitivity in both the original cohort and the validation cohort. A later analysis found that TCR association rates varied across HLA loci, with DRB1 alleles showing the most associated TCRs and HLA-C alleles the fewest. Linkage disequilibrium might explain the correlated functional status among segregating V segments, but an unknown experimental factor could not be ruled out. Seventeen rarely observed V segments, including chromosome 9 orphons, were excluded from the earlier analysis of several hundred of the donors because counts were too low. Compared with the roughly 600-donor mean, donors in an Asian-associated ancestry cluster had fewer N-insertions in productive TCRs, according to a later genetic analysis. A further reported finding was that TCR beta sequences accurately predicted the HLA-A and HLA-B alleles for most subjects in the first cohort. A later genetic analysis associated a missense DCLRE1C variant with V-gene and J-gene trimming of TCR beta chains, and an independent cohort replicated the association. In a later analysis, HLA-associated TCR beta chains were found to be more clonally expanded and to have lower generation probabilities than equally common non-associated chains. In a later analysis, most CMV-associated TCR beta chains were found to appear HLA-restricted, with HLA associations seemingly driven largely by CMV exposure. Several of the top co-occurrence clusters appeared to be linked to parvovirus B19, influenza, CMV and Epstein-Barr virus, according to a later analysis. Because HLA typing was unavailable for some donors at each locus, only the typed subset was used in association tests.

A word on this clone: Its antigen is currently not known. One base away there is no much larger clone; base qualities are not given.

To prepare the library, the immunoSEQ multiplex PCR assay was applied. A mixture of 60 forward primers for TCR Vbeta segments and 13 reverse primers for TCR Jbeta segments was used in the multiplex PCR. A multiplex PCR assay on genomic DNA amplified the CDR3 region of rearranged TCR beta genes. Amplified TCR beta libraries were sequenced as 87-base-pair reads on the Illumina HiSeq System. As for the authors' bioinformatics: In a later analysis, approximately 74 million unique TCR beta chains were counted across the 500 to 850 repertoires, and roughly 9.9 million of these chains were shared by at least two donors. A nearest-neighbor algorithm error-corrected the raw reads and collapsed the reads into unique sequences, merging closely related sequences to remove PCR and sequencing errors. CDR3 sequences were aligned to IMGT reference sequences to assign V, D and J gene segments. For a sequence to be retained, a match of at least six nucleotides was required to both a V gene segment and a J gene segment. Rearrangements were called productive when the CDR3 lacked stop codons and stayed in frame with V and J; all others were non-productive. Following IMGT convention, CDR3 was defined as the stretch from the second conserved V-encoded cysteine up to the conserved J-encoded phenylalanine. The earlier analysis of 500 to 750 of the donors excluded any sequence lacking an unambiguous match to a single V gene segment. An earlier analysis of fewer than 750 of the donors classified V segments as functional when productive rearrangements were above 56.7% and as segregating when the standard deviation between donors was above 5%. A statistical classification framework was developed to diagnose cytomegalovirus status using the catalog of TCR beta chain sequences. V and J gene assignment, in a later analysis, came from comparing TCR nucleotide sequences with IMGT/GENE-DB human TR gene sequences. Using the TCRdist pipeline, a later analysis assigned CDR3 sequences along with most-parsimonious VDJ recombination scenarios. In a later analysis, every TCR beta chain was defined by the combination of its CDR3 amino acid sequence and its V-gene family, and reads without a unique V-gene family were dropped. In a later analysis, around 600 highly shared, low-generation-probability nucleotide sequences were removed to address suspected cross-contamination and a sequencing artifact. In a later analysis, a clonal expansion index was calculated for each public chain from normalized within-repertoire ranks of inferred template counts. A later analysis computed generation probabilities with a VDJ recombination model fitted to out-of-frame rearrangements, and checked the results against IGoR. A later analysis scored TCR-TCR, TCR-HLA and TCR-CMV co-occurrence with hypergeometric tests, applying a repertoire-size bias correction to TCR pairs. False discovery rates were estimated in a later analysis by permuting HLA or CMV assignments 20 times. In a later analysis, co-occurring TCRs were grouped using DBSCAN, and TCRdist sequence similarity was added for clustering within HLA-allele-positive subsets. For co-occurrence clustering, repertoires with fewer than 30,000 or more than 120,000 public chains were excluded, along with five repertoires with anomalous nucleotide sharing. Entries here come from immuneACCESS through TCRdb and include only in-frame sequences with V and J called. Some clones fail to appear in such tables; in the studies checked, an unresolved V gene covers under half of the shortfall, and the cause of the remainder is unknown. The DNA gave D and trimming, while V, J and clone size come from that table. This sample lists about 200,000 clones; about 72% were detected once. 3.5% to 4% of the sample is in the top ten clones.

In total, over 600 healthy bone marrow donors made up the cohort. At the time of sampling, every cohort member was nominally healthy, though immune exposures that went unrecorded were likely present. The donor was CMV seronegative and was included in the group of about 400 seronegative cohort members. A peripheral blood sample was provided by each donor, and peripheral blood mononuclear cells were used for TCR beta sequencing. The Qiagen DNeasy Blood Extraction Kit was used to extract genomic DNA from the blood cell samples. The receptor was derived from a male donor in good health and CMV-seronegative. Material: PBMCs.

CDR3 protein: CASSLGADYEQYF. DNA sequence: TGTGCCAGCAGTTTAGGGGCGGACTACGAGCAGTACTTC. The V and J segments used are TRBV27 and TRBJ2-7, and TRBD1 may be the D gene, going by 5 matching bases. The CDR3 numbers 13 residues from cysteine through phenylalanine. The read is trimmed to its CDR3 DNA, 39 bases read in frame from base 1. As encoded in the germline V gene (reference sequence), CDR1 is MNHEY while CDR2 is SMNVEV. The junction shows trimming of 2 bases on V and 3 bases on J, plus 8 bases between the germline ends.